This record looks at one TCR beta chain sequence and its context. Antigen specificity is unknown. This CDR3 is 16 amino acids long. Trimming took 4 bases from V and 6 from J; bases not matched to a gene: 12. CDR1 is SQVTM and CDR2 is ANQGSEA in the germline V gene. This specimen belongs to a study of PD-1 blockade in classical Hodgkin lymphoma. Findings and caveats of the study: At C4D1, TCR diversity had climbed significantly for CD4+ cells, though not for CD8+ cells.

Following autologous stem cell transplantation, relapse occurred in every patient, and exposure to brentuximab vedotin varied. Best outcomes ranged across complete response, partial response and progressive disease. Clones were sequenced by immunoSEQ multiplex PCR, and TCRdb holds only the in-frame ones, with some missing. In the table there are 17,000 or so clones, more than 75% of which are singletons. The starting material was peripheral blood mononuclear cells (PBMCs), obtained before the second cycle of nivolumab. The V and J genes are TRBV29-1 and TRBJ2-2; 9 nucleotides match TRBD1. The TCR sequence derives from a human donor with classical Hodgkin lymphoma. Written as DNA, the CDR3 is TGCAGCGTTGGGAGAAATAGGGACAGGGTTTCCGGGGAGCTGTTTTTT. Residues: CSVGRNRDRVSGELFF.